A single sample is the source of the 16 T cell receptor beta chains below, sequenced in a study of CD4 T cells in relation to SARS-CoV-2 and coronaviruses. Unexposed donor CD4+ T cells date from 2011-2018, before the COVID-19 pandemic. Assay used: immunoSEQ multiplex PCR; TCRdb lists only in-frame clones, some missing. The profile covers more than 50,000 clones, with 86% appearing a single time and around 1.5% taken by the ten largest. The sample comprised memory CD4+ T cells from PBMCs. These receptors originate from a human donor in good health.

The chain has TRBV7-9 and TRBJ1-2; 8 nucleotides match TRBD1. With V trimmed by 5 bases and J by 2 bases, 7 bases remained unmatched. This CDR3 region has 15 residues. Per the germline V gene, CDR1 is SEHNR and CDR2 is FQNEAQ (reference sequence). The CDR3 protein is CASSPRTGINYGYTF. The DNA for the CDR3 is TGTGCCAGCAGCCCGCGGACAGGGATCAACTATGGCTACACCTTC.

The chain employs TRBV4-1 and TRBJ2-7; TRBD1 is a possible D gene (6 bases). Germline V gives CDR1 MGHRA, CDR2 YSYEKL. The CDR3 runs 16 residues. Trimming shortened V by 2 bases and J by 5 bases, and 19 bases separated the two germline ends. CDR3 DNA sequence: TGCGCCAGCAGCCAACTCCGACAGGCAACGAAGGACGAGCAGTACTTC. Residues: CASSQLRQATKDEQYF.

The chain couples TRBV7-9 to TRBJ1-6; D call uncertain. This CDR3 is built from 15 residues. From germline, CDR1 is SEHNR and CDR2 FQNEAQ (reference sequence). The V and J ends lost 1 base and 6 bases respectively, with 10 bases between them. DNA for the CDR3: TGTGCCAGCAGCTTAGGGGAGCCGAGTAATTCACCCCTCCACTTT. Protein product: CASSLGEPSNSPLHF.

V usage is TRBV3-1 (or the pseudogene TRBV3-2) and J usage is TRBJ1-6, with D uncertain. The CDR3 spans 13 residues. CDR1 is LGHDT and CDR2 is YNNKEL in the germline V gene (reference sequence). The V end lost 0 bases, the J end lost 12 bases, and 9 bases lay between the germline ends. CDR3 sequence (DNA): TGTGCCAGCAGCCAAGATCGTGGGAGACCCCTCCACTTT. Translation gives CASSQDRGRPLHF.

This chain connects TRBV18 to TRBJ1-2; D is uncertain. The CDR3 contains 14 residues. Germline-derived CDR1 and CDR2 are KGHSH and LQKENI. V was pared by 6 bases and J by 6 bases, with 17 bases between. The CDR3 reads CASSPLGQLNGYTF. As DNA, the CDR3 is TGTGCCAGCTCCCCTCTAGGGCAGCTAAATGGCTACACCTTC.

The chain carries TRBV5-1 and TRBJ2-3; D possibly corresponds to TRBD1 (6 bases). V shed 0 bases and J shed 8 bases, with 10 bases lying between them. The CDR3 is made up of 13 amino acids. The germline V gene encodes CDR1 SGHRS and CDR2 YFSETQ. CDR3: CASSLAEGGTQYF. CDR3 coding DNA: TGCGCCAGCAGCTTGGCAGAAGGGGGTACGCAGTATTTT.

The chain uses TRBV28 and TRBJ2-2; weak D call: TRBD1 (5 bases). V shed 8 bases and J shed 6 bases, with 16 bases lying between them. The CDR3 runs 14 residues. Per the germline V gene, CDR1 is MDHEN and CDR2 is SYDVKM. CDR3 nucleotide sequence: TGTGCCAGCGGGCCCCCAATCAGGGCCGGGGAGCTGTTTTTT. As protein: CASGPPIRAGELFF.

This clone was detected only once. The chain recombines TRBV4-2 with TRBJ1-5; tentatively, D is TRBD1 (6 bases). The CDR3 spans 17 residues. Trimming pared 1 base from V and 3 bases from J, leaving 16 bases between. Germline lookup yields CDR1 LGHNA and CDR2 YNFKEQ. The CDR3 DNA sequence: TGTGCCAGCAGCCAAGTAAAAGGGGGGAGTTTCAATCAGCCCCAGCATTTT. It yields the protein CASSQVKGGSFNQPQHF.

As DNA, the CDR3 is TGTGCCAGTAGTTTCGAACTAGCGGGAGGGCCCTCTGTCACAGATACGCAGTATTTT. This sequence encodes CASSFELAGGPSVTDTQYF. The chain uses TRBV19 and TRBJ2-3, with TRBD2 matching 13 bases. V was pared by 5 bases and J by 2 bases, with 13 bases of the junction left unmatched. CDR3 length: 19 residues. Germline values: CDR1 LNHDA, CDR2 SQIVND (reference sequence).

The V call is TRBV28, the J call TRBJ1-2, with D possibly TRBD1 on 6 matching bases. CDR3 length: 13 amino acids. The V end lost 1 base, the J end lost 7 bases, and 10 bases lay between the germline ends. Germline V gene data show CDR1 as MDHEN and CDR2 as SYDVKM. The CDR3 here is CASSLLGAGGYTF. The DNA for the CDR3 is TGTGCCAGCAGTTTATTGGGGGCTGGTGGCTACACCTTC.

The V gene is TRBV19, the J gene TRBJ1-5; tentative D call: TRBD1 (6 bases). Trimming removed 5 bases from V and 3 bases from J, with 11 bases in between. The CDR3 extends over 14 amino acids. Germline V gene lookup returns CDR1 LNHDA and CDR2 SQIVND (reference sequence). CDR3 in DNA: TGTGCCAGTAGTGTTCAGGGGAACAATCAGCCCCAGCATTTT. The encoded protein is CASSVQGNNQPQHF.

This chain connects TRBV6-5 to TRBJ1-1; D is unresolved. The CDR3 is 14 residues long. The V end was cut by 0 bases, the J end by 7 bases, with 12 bases between. Germline CDR1 and CDR2: MNHEY and SVGAGI. The CDR3: CASSYSRSGNEAFF. The CDR3 coding sequence is TGTGCCAGCAGTTACTCTCGTTCGGGGAATGAAGCTTTCTTT.

The V call is TRBV5-4, the J call TRBJ2-3; D is ambiguous. The CDR3 length is 15 residues. The V gene lost 0 bases and the J gene lost 2 bases, with 10 bases spanning the gap. The germline V gene has CDR1 SGHNT and CDR2 YYREEE (reference sequence). As DNA, the CDR3 is TGTGCCAGCAGCTTGGGAGGCAGAGACACAGATACGCAGTATTTT. Translated: CASSLGGRDTDTQYF. Full variable domain (outside the CDR3, taken from reference TRBV5-4 and TRBJ2-3): ETGVTQSPTHLIKTRGQQVTLRCSSQSGHNTVSWYQQALGQGPQFIFQYYREEENGRGNFPPRFSGLQFPNYSSELNVNALELDDSALYLCASSLGGRDTDTQYFGPGTRLTVL.

The genes are TRBV29-1 and TRBJ2-7, with 7 bases aligning to TRBD1. Looked up from germline, CDR1 is SQVTM and CDR2 is ANQGSEA. The trim removed 6 bases at V and 2 bases at J, leaving 7 bases unmatched. The length of the CDR3 is 13 residues. This chain's CDR3 is CSVTTGTAYEQYF. The CDR3 DNA sequence: TGCAGCGTGACGACAGGGACGGCCTACGAGCAGTACTTC.

This clone was seen a few times. The chain has TRBV5-4 and TRBJ1-1; D unclear. CDR1 is SGHNT, CDR2 YYREEE, per germline (reference sequence). This CDR3 spans 12 amino acids. The V and J ends lost 0 bases and 5 bases respectively, with 5 bases between them. In DNA form, the CDR3 reads TGTGCCAGCAGCTTGGATAGAACTGAAGCTTTCTTT. Its protein product is CASSLDRTEAFF.

As concerns this clone: An end of the junction does not agree with germline; a read error may underlie this. The V and J genes are TRBV30 and TRBJ2-6; D is possibly TRBD2 (5 bases). Germline V gives CDR1 GTSNPN, CDR2 SVGIG (reference sequence). CDR3 length: 13 amino acids. This CDR3 is CAWRPTAANVPTF. CDR3 nucleotides: TGTGCCTGGCGACCAACAGCGGCCAACGTCCCGACTTTC.